This entry describes one T cell receptor (beta chain). Its antigen is not identified. This entry comes from a study of CD8 T cells in ankylosing spondylitis. Study findings and constraints: Within matched ankylosing spondylitis synovial fluid, disease-linked clones were reportedly significantly enriched.

The germline V and J ends were trimmed by 7 bases and 3 bases, with 13 bases remaining between them. Germline CDR1 is MNHEY and CDR2 is SVGEGT. The CDR3 extends over 14 amino acids. From the 5' RACE reads, TCRdb called clonotypes with MiXCR, one entry per CDR3 protein. The repertoire holds approximately 35,000 distinct CDR3 sequences, roughly 13% seen once, with 32% in the top ten. Sample: synovial fluid, either unsorted or a sorted T cell fraction (not recorded which). This chain connects TRBV6-2 or TRBV6-3 to TRBJ1-5, with D hard to call. The source of this sequence is a male donor with ankylosing spondylitis. CDR3 DNA sequence: TGTGCCAGCATGCGAGAACAGTTCAATCAGCCCCAGCATTTT. Encoded protein: CASMREQFNQPQHF.